This T cell receptor (beta chain) was sequenced in a study of tumor and adjacent non-tumor tissue in lung cancer. The CDR3 covers 14 residues. Trimming stripped 8 bases from V and 9 bases from J, with 20 bases between. The germline V gene has CDR1 MDHEN and CDR2 SYDVKM. Three rounds of nested PCR, following a modified ARM-PCR protocol, produced the TCRbeta library. In TCRdb, the multiplex PCR reads were re-called with MiXCR into one record per CDR3 protein. The table includes fewer than 45,000 distinct CDR3 sequences, approximately 60% detected once. No cell sorting was done before RNA was extracted from the tissue. The normal lung tissue was taken more than 3 cm from the tumor edge. This clonotype appeared a few times.

The specimen was distant non-tumor lung tissue. The TCR sequence derives from a woman in her thirties or forties with non-small cell lung cancer. The V call is TRBV28, the J call TRBJ2-1; D unresolved. This chain's CDR3 is CASGSGSEFSEQFF. In DNA, the CDR3 is TGTGCCAGCGGTTCAGGATCCGAGTTTAGTGAGCAGTTCTTC.